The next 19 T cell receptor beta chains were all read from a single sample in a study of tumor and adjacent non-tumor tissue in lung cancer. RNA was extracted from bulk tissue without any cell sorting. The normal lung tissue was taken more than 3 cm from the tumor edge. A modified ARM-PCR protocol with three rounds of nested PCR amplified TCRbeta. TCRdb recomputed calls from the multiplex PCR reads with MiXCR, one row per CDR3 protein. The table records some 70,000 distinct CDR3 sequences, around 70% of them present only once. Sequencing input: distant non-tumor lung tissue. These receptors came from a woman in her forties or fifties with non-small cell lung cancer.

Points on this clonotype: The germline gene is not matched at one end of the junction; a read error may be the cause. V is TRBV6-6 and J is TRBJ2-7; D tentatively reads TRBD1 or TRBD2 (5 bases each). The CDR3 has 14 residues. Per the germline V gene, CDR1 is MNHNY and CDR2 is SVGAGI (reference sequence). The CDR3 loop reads CASRSGDLSYEQYF. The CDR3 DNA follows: TGTGCTAGCAGGTCCGGGGACCTTTCCTACGAGCAGTACTTC.

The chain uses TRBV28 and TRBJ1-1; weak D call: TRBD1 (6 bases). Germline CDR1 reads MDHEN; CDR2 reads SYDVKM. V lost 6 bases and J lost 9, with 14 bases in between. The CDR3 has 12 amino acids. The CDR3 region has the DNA TGTGCCAGCAGACTTACAGGGAATCAAGCTTTCTTT. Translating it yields CASRLTGNQAFF.

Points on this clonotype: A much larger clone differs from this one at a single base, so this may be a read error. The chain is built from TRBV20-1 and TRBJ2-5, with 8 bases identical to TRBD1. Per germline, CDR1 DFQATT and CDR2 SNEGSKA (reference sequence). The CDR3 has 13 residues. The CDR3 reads CSAKTGVKEIQYF. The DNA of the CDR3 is TGCAGTGCTAAGACAGGGGTAAAAGAGATCCAGTACTTC.

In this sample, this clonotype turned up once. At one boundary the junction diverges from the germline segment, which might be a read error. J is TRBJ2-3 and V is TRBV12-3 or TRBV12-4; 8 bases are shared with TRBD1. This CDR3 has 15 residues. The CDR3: CVSSGSRGQTDTQYF. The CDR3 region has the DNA TGTGTCAGCAGTGGAAGCAGGGGGCAAACAGATACGCAGTATTTT.

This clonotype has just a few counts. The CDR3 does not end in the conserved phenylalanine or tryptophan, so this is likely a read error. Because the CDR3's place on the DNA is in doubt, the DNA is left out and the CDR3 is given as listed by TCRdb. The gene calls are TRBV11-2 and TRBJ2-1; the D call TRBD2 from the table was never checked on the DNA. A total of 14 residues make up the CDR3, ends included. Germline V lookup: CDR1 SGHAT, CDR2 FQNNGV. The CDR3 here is CASSLKGTSEQQLL.

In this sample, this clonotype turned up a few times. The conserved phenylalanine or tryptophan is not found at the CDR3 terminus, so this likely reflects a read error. The CDR3 here is CASSLDPHSTDTQYL. The CDR3 coding sequence is TGTGCCAGCAGCTTAGACCCCCATTCCACAGATACGCAGTATTTA. The genes are TRBV11-2 and TRBJ2-3; no definite D call. This CDR3 region has 15 residues. Trimming took 0 bases from V and 2 from J, leaving 9 bases between them. From germline, CDR1 is SGHAT and CDR2 FQNNGV.

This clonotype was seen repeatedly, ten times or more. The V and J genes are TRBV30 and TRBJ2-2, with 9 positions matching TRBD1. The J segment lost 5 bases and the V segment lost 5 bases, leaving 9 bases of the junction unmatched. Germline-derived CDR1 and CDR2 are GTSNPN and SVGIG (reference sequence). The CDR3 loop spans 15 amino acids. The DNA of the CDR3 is TGTGCCTGGGTAATCGGGACAGGGAGGACCGGGGAGCTGTTTTTT. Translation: CAWVIGTGRTGELFF.

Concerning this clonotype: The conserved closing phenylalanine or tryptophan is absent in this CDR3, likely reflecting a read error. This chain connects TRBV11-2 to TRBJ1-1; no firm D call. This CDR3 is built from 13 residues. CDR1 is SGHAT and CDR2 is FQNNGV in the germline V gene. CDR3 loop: CASSSRRNTEAFV. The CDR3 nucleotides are TGTGCTAGCAGCTCCCGACGGAACACTGAAGCTTTCGTT.

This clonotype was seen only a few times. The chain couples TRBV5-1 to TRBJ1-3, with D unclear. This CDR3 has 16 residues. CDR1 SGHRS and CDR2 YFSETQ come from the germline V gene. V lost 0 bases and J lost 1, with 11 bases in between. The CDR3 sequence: CASSLGRTDSGNTIYF. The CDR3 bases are TGCGCCAGCAGCTTGGGCCGTACCGATTCTGGAAACACCATATATTTT.

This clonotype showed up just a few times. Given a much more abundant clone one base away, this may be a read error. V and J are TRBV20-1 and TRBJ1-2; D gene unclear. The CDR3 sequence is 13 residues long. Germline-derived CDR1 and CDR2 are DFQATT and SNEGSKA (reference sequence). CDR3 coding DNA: TGCAGTGCCAGAACGTTGGACGGCTATGCCTACACCTTC. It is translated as CSARTLDGYAYTF.

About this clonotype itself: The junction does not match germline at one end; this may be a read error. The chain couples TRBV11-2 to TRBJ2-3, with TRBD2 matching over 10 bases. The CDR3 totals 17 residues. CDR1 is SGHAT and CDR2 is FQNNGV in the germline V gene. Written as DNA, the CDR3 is TGTCCCAGCAGTTTAGATGGTAGCGGGGGGAGCACAGATACGCAGTATTTT. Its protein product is CPSSLDGSGGSTDTQYF.

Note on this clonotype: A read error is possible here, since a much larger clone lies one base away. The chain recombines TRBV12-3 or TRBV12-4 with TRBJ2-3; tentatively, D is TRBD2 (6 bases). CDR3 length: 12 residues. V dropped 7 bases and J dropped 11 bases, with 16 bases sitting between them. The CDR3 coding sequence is TGTGCCAGCACCCTGGGGGGAGGTATGCAGTATTTT. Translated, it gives CASTLGGGMQYF.

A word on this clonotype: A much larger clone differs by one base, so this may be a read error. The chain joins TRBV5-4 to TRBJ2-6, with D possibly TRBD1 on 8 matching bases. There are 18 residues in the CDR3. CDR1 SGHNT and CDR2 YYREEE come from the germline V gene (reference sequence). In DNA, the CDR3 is TGTGCCAGCAGCTCGGGGGGACAGGTTATCGCTGGGGTCAACGTCCTGACTTTC. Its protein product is CASSSGGQVIAGVNVLTF.

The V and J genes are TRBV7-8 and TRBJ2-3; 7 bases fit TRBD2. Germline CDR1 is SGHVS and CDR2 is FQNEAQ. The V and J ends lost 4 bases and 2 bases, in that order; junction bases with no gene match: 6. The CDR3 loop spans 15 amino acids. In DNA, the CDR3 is TGTGCCAGCAGCTGGCGAGCGGGAAACACAGATACGCAGTATTTT. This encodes CASSWRAGNTDTQYF.

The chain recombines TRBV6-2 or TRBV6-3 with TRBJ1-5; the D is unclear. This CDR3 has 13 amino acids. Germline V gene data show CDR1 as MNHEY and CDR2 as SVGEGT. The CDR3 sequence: CTISILSNQPQHF. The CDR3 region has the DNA TGTACCATCAGCATACTTAGTAATCAGCCCCAGCATTTT.

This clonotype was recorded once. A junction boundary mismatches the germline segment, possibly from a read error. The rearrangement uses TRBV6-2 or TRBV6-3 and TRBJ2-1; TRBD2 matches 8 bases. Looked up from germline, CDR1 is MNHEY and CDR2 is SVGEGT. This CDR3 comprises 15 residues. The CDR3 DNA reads TGTGCCAGCAGTCGCAGTGCGGGAGGCACGAATGAGCATTTCTTC. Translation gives CASSRSAGGTNEHFF.

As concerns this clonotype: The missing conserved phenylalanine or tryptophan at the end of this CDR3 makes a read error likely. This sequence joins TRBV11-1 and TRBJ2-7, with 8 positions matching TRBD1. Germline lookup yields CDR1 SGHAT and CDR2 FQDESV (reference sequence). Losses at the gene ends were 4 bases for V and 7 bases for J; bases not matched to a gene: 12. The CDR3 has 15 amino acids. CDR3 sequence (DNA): TGTGCCAGCAGCTCGATAGGGTTGACAGGGGATGAGCAGTACTAC. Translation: CASSSIGLTGDEQYY.

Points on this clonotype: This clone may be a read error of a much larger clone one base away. This CDR3 is CSATHSGRNTEAFF. CDR3 DNA sequence: TGCAGTGCTACCCACTCAGGGAGGAACACTGAAGCTTTCTTT. V is TRBV20-1 and J is TRBJ1-1; D possibly corresponds to TRBD1 (5 bases). The CDR3 consists of 14 residues. Trimming took off 4 bases at V and 1 base at J, with 13 bases between the two ends. CDR1 is DFQATT and CDR2 is SNEGSKA in the germline V gene (reference sequence).

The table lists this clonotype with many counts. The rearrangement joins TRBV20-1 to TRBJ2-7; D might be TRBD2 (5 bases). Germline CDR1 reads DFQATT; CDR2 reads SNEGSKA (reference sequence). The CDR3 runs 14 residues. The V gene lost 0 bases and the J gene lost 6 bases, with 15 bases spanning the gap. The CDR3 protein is CSARDLDRGIEQYF. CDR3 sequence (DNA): TGCAGTGCTAGAGACTTGGATCGAGGGATCGAGCAGTACTTC.